Shown below are 2 T cell receptor beta chains from a single sample sequenced in a study of blood T cell repertoires in COVID-19. TCRdb's copy holds only in-frame clones and misses some; the assay was immunoSEQ multiplex PCR. This table holds about 380,000 clones, 81% found once. The sequencing sample was made of peripheral blood. The receptors were gathered from a human donor with acute or convalescent COVID-19. The donor label of this sample is uncertain.

This clone was seen only once. V and J are TRBV2 and TRBJ1-1; 8 bases line up with TRBD1. There are 15 residues in the CDR3. The V segment lost 6 bases and the J segment 6 bases; nucleotides outside the gene matches: 12. Germline lookup yields CDR1 SNHLY and CDR2 FYNNEI. Here the CDR3 reads CASSDDRGGIPEAFF. The CDR3 bases are TGTGCCAGCAGCGATGACAGGGGAGGTATCCCTGAAGCTTTCTTT.

The rearrangement uses TRBV11-1 and TRBJ1-1; 7 nucleotides agree with TRBD1. V shed 5 bases, J shed 10 bases, and the junction held 10 bases outside the gene matches. CDR1 is SGHAT and CDR2 is FQDESV in the germline V gene (reference sequence). CDR3 size: 13 residues. CDR3 nucleotide sequence: TGTGCCAGCAGCCCAACAGGGGTCGGGGGAGCTTTCTTT. Protein sequence: CASSPTGVGGAFF.